This T cell receptor (beta chain) was identified in a study of vaccination and CD4 T cells after COVID-19. This clonotype was detected once. Its specificity is not known. The germline CDR1 and CDR2 sequences are SGHTA and FQGNSA. Trimming pared 1 base from V and 0 bases from J, leaving 13 bases between. The CDR3 is made up of 17 amino acids. Noted treatment: roughly 10-day PBMC culture with coronavirus spike peptide pools or control peptides (ViraFEST assay). Before the COVID-19 pandemic (2011-2018), CD4+ T cells were obtained from the unexposed donor. Antigen-specific T cells were expanded with peptide pools by ViraFEST, and TCRs were then sequenced. At the Johns Hopkins FTIC core, DNA taken from cultured CD4+ T cells was sequenced by way of the Oncomine TCR Beta short-read assay. Using its own MiXCR run on the PCR reads, TCRdb lists one record per CDR3 protein. The data contain fewer than 7,500 distinct CDR3 sequences, around 70% of them seen just once; the ten biggest clones take up around a third.

General study results and limits: Convalescent patients showed a median around 90% of reactive clones that were seen only post-vaccination.

This clonotype was sampled from a human donor in good health. Material: CD4+ T cells from blood, cultured in vitro. This chain joins TRBV7-2 and TRBJ2-4, with D possibly being TRBD2 (5 bases). The CDR3 loop is CASSLDNRGTAKNIQYF. CDR3 DNA sequence: TGTGCCAGCAGCTTAGACAATCGGGGAACAGCCAAAAACATTCAGTACTTC.